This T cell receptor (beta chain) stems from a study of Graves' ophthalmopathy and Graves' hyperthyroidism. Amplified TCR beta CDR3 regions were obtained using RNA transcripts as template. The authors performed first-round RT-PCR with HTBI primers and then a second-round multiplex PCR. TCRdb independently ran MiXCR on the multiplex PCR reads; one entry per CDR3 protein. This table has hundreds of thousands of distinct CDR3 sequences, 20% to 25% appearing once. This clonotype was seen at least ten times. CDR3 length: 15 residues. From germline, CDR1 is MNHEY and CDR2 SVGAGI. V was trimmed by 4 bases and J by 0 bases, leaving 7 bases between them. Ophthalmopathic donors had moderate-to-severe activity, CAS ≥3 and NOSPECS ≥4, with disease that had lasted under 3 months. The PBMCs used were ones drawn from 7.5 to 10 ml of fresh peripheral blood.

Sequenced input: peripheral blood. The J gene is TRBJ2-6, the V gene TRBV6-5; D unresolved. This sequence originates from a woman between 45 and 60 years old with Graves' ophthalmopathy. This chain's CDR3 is CASSSSGSGANVLTF. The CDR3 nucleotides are TGTGCCAGCAGTTCCAGTGGCTCTGGGGCCAACGTCCTGACTTTC.